These 13 T cell receptor beta chains share one sample of origin, sequenced in a study of response to subunit inactivated influenza vaccine. MiXCR, applied by TCRdb to the RT-PCR reads, yields one record per CDR3 protein. The profile shows 160,000 or so distinct CDR3 sequences, under 13% of them singletons. The sample here was non-naive T cells sorted from PBMCs, taken about 40 days after vaccination. All receptors come from a man aged 50-59 years who received an inactivated influenza vaccine.

This clonotype showed up many times. The chain joins TRBV29-1 to TRBJ2-7; D is unclear. This CDR3 spans 11 amino acids. Trimming took 7 bases from V and 1 from J, leaving 8 bases between them. CDR1 SQVTM and CDR2 ANQGSEA come from the germline V gene. The CDR3 reads CSGASSYEQYF. CDR3 bases: TGCAGCGGTGCAAGTTCCTACGAGCAGTACTTC.

In this sample, this clonotype turned up a few times. The J gene is TRBJ2-7, the V gene TRBV2; TRBD2 matches at 9 bases. CDR1 and CDR2 (germline): SNHLY, FYNNEI. The CDR3 is 12 residues long. The trim removed 7 bases at V and 6 bases at J, leaving 4 bases unmatched. The CDR3 is CASTGLASEQYF. CDR3 DNA: TGTGCCAGCACGGGACTAGCTTCCGAGCAGTACTTC.

There are many counts of this clonotype. This chain uses TRBV28 with TRBJ2-3; 9 nucleotides agree with TRBD2. Germline values: CDR1 MDHEN, CDR2 SYDVKM. The V segment lost 5 bases and the J segment 3 bases; nucleotides outside the gene matches: 3. CDR3 size: 14 residues. CDR3 amino acids: CASSRTSVTDTQYF. The CDR3 DNA is TGTGCCAGCAGTCGGACTAGCGTAACAGATACGCAGTATTTT.

This clonotype was counted only a few times. The rearrangement joins TRBV7-2 to TRBJ1-2; the match to TRBD1 covers 9 bases. This CDR3 region has 15 residues. Per the germline V gene, CDR1 is SGHTA and CDR2 is FQGNSA. Unmatched junction bases numbered 4, after V lost 0 bases and J lost 5 bases. CDR3 sequence: CASSLAGTGSYGYTF. In DNA, the CDR3 is TGTGCCAGCAGCTTAGCCGGGACAGGGTCGTATGGCTACACCTTC.

This clonotype was observed many times. The chain joins TRBV9 to TRBJ2-7; D is perhaps TRBD1 or TRBD2 (5 bases each). The CDR3 spans 18 residues. V lost 0 bases, J lost 7 bases, and 26 bases lay in between. CDR1 and CDR2 from the germline V gene are SGDLS and YYNGEE. The CDR3: CASSVGSGYGGMTNEQYF. The CDR3 region has the DNA TGTGCCAGCAGCGTAGGTAGTGGGTATGGGGGAATGACGAATGAGCAGTACTTC. Using reference TRBV9 and TRBJ2-7 for the parts outside the CDR3, the full variable domain is DSGVTQTPKHLITATGQRVTLRCSPRSGDLSVYWYQQSLDQGLQFLIQYYNGEERAKGNILERFSAQQFPDLHSELNLSSLELGDSALYFCASSVGSGYGGMTNEQYFGPGTRLTVT.

The rearrangement uses TRBV5-1 and TRBJ1-1; possibly TRBD1 for D (5 bases). V was clipped by 0 bases and J by 2 bases, with 17 bases between them. This CDR3 has 17 residues. Germline lookup yields CDR1 SGHRS and CDR2 YFSETQ. The CDR3 loop reads CASSLARNSRGNTEAFF. The CDR3 bases are TGCGCCAGCAGCTTGGCCAGGAATTCTAGGGGAAACACTGAAGCTTTCTTT.

This clonotype was seen ten or more times. This sequence joins TRBV5-6 and TRBJ1-1; D possibly corresponds to TRBD1 (5 bases). The CDR3 runs to 14 residues. V lost 4 bases to trimming and J lost 2 bases, with 12 bases between them. Germline assignment: CDR1 SGHDT and CDR2 YYEEEE. This CDR3 is CASSRPTVNTEAFF. The CDR3 DNA sequence: TGTGCCAGCAGCAGACCGACAGTCAACACTGAAGCTTTCTTT.

V usage is TRBV7-8 and J usage is TRBJ1-1; D is ambiguous. Trimming left V 2 bases short and J 5 bases short, with 18 bases between. The CDR3 has 16 residues. Germline V CDR1 and CDR2: SGHVS, FQNEAQ. The CDR3 sequence is CASSLPVWELRTEAFF. The CDR3 DNA reads TGTGCCAGCAGCTTACCCGTCTGGGAGTTGAGGACTGAAGCTTTCTTT.

This clonotype was seen more than once but under ten times. This sequence joins TRBV7-2 and TRBJ2-2; D uncertain. CDR1 is SGHTA, CDR2 FQGNSA, per germline. V was clipped by 8 bases and J by 5 bases, with 12 bases between them. The CDR3 is made up of 13 amino acids. The chain's CDR3 is CASHDPGTGELFF. The CDR3 DNA follows: TGTGCCAGCCACGACCCGGGTACCGGGGAGCTGTTTTTT.

Ten or more counts support this clonotype. The J gene is TRBJ1-1, the V gene TRBV7-6, with TRBD1 as a possible D gene (6 bases). The CDR3 has 16 amino acids. CDR1 SGHVS and CDR2 FNYEAQ come from the germline V gene. V was clipped by 5 bases and J by 1 base, with 17 bases between them. CDR3 in amino acids: CASSPLRGERNTEAFF. CDR3 nucleotide sequence: TGTGCCAGCAGCCCACTAAGGGGGGAAAGGAACACTGAAGCTTTCTTT.

This clonotype was picked up a small number of times. This chain uses TRBV20-1 with TRBJ2-5, with TRBD2 identical over 14 bases. This CDR3 has 17 amino acids. V trimming: 8 bases; J trimming: 5 bases; junction bases outside the gene matches: 16. From germline, CDR1 is DFQATT and CDR2 SNEGSKA (reference sequence). For the CDR3, the DNA is TGCAGTTCCAACTGGCGGGGACTAGCGGGGGTGGGGGAGACCCAGTACTTC. This translates into CSSNWRGLAGVGETQYF.

Many counts were recorded for this clonotype. The V and J genes are TRBV19 and TRBJ2-2; D call uncertain. This CDR3 spans 12 amino acids. CDR1 is LNHDA, CDR2 SQIVND, per germline (reference sequence). Trimming pared 4 bases from V and 6 bases from J, leaving 6 bases between. This chain's CDR3 is CASSRWSGELFF. In DNA form, the CDR3 reads TGTGCCAGTAGTAGGTGGTCCGGGGAGCTGTTTTTT. Full variable domain (remainder filled in from reference TRBV19 and TRBJ2-2): DGGITQSPKYLFRKEGQNVTLSCEQNLNHDAMYWYRQDPGQGLRLIYYSQIVNDFQKGDIAEGYSVSREKKESFPLTVTSAQKNPTAFYLCASSRWSGELFFGEGSRLTVL.

The rearrangement joins TRBV6-5 to TRBJ2-5, with D unclear. The CDR3 loop spans 14 amino acids. Germline CDR1 reads MNHEY; CDR2 reads SVGAGI. The germline V and J ends were trimmed by 0 bases and 3 bases, with 8 bases remaining between them. The CDR3 loop reads CASSYSMGKETQYF. Written as DNA, the CDR3 is TGTGCCAGCAGTTACTCGATGGGCAAAGAGACCCAGTACTTC.